This T cell receptor beta chain was observed in a study of blood T cell repertoires in COVID-19. Here immunoSEQ multiplex PCR was the method, and the copy in TCRdb shows in-frame clones only, minus some. The table lists 350,000 to 450,000 clones, about 88% of them singletons. This clone came up once. The sequenced sample was PBMCs or T cells enriched from blood (not recorded which). This clonotype was sampled from a woman under 30 who had been exposed to COVID-19.

In DNA, the CDR3 is TGTGCCAGCAGGGAGGACGCTGTCGGTACGCAGTATTTT. It encodes CASREDAVGTQYF. V is TRBV5-4 and J is TRBJ2-3; maybe TRBD2 (5 bases). The V gene's germline CDR1 is SGHNT and CDR2 YYREEE (reference sequence). The CDR3 runs to 13 residues. V was shortened by 5 bases and J by 8 bases, with 15 bases between the two germline ends.